This is a list of T cell receptor beta chains from one sample in a study of PD-1 blockade in classical Hodgkin lymphoma. The data were produced by immunoSEQ multiplex PCR, yet TCRdb's version contains in-frame clones alone and is incomplete. The repertoire includes 10,000 to 15,000 clones, more than 90% of them detected once, and over 9.5% sits in the top ten. Sequenced here: peripheral blood mononuclear cells (PBMCs), sampled at baseline. The receptors derive from a human donor with classical Hodgkin lymphoma. CDR3s include the opening cysteine and the closing phenylalanine or tryptophan. The D gene is left open where the match is weak. A row's size may be missing; if present it is once, few, many or a size class.

V gene: TRBV5-1
D gene: TRBD2
CDR3 length: 15
clone size: NA
J gene: TRBJ2-1
CDR3 DNA: TGCGCCAGCAGCTTCCTAGCGGGGAGAAACGGTGAGCAGTTCTTC
CDR3 protein: CASSFLAGRNGEQFF

V gene: TRBV5-1
D gene: TRBD2
CDR3 length: 15
clone size: once
J gene: TRBJ2-5
CDR3 DNA: TGCGCCAGCAGCCTATCCGGGACTAATCAAGAGACCCAGTACTTC
CDR3 protein: CASSLSGTNQETQYF

V gene: TRBV11-2
D gene: NA
CDR3 length: 16
clone size: NA
J gene: TRBJ2-7
CDR3 DNA: TGTGCCAGCAGCTCCCGACTTGGAGGGGGAACCTACGAGCAGTACTTC
CDR3 protein: CASSSRLGGGTYEQYF

V gene: TRBV6-5
D gene: TRBD1
CDR3 length: 15
clone size: once
J gene: TRBJ1-2
CDR3 DNA: TGTGCCAGCAGTCTTGCCGGGACAGGGAACTATGGCTACACCTTC
CDR3 protein: CASSLAGTGNYGYTF

V gene: TRBV18
D gene: TRBD1
CDR3 length: 13
clone size: once
J gene: TRBJ1-1
CDR3 DNA: TGTGCCAGCTCACCAGGATTGGACAGGGGAGCTTTCTTT
CDR3 protein: CASSPGLDRGAFF

V gene: TRBV28
D gene: TRBD1
CDR3 length: 16
clone size: NA
J gene: TRBJ1-2
CDR3 DNA: TGTGCCAGCAGTAAAACCGAGGACAGGGGGCTGAGGGGCTACACCTTC
CDR3 protein: CASSKTEDRGLRGYTF

V gene: TRBV5-1
D gene: TRBD1
CDR3 length: 12
clone size: NA
J gene: TRBJ2-3
CDR3 DNA: TGCGCCAGCAGCTTGGGGACAGGTACGCAGTATTTT
CDR3 protein: CASSLGTGTQYF

V gene: TRBV4-2
D gene: NA
CDR3 length: 15
clone size: NA
J gene: TRBJ1-2
CDR3 DNA: TGTGCCAGCAGCCAAGATACAGGGAATAACTATGGCTACACCTTC
CDR3 protein: CASSQDTGNNYGYTF

V gene: TRBV19
D gene: NA
CDR3 length: 13
clone size: once
J gene: TRBJ1-5
CDR3 DNA: TGTGCCAGTAGTATAGGGTCCGGGCAGCCCCAGCATTTT
CDR3 protein: CASSIGSGQPQHF

V gene: TRBV11-3
D gene: NA
CDR3 length: 11
clone size: NA
J gene: TRBJ2-1
CDR3 DNA: TGTGCCAGCAGCTTCGGGAATGAGCAGTTCTTC
CDR3 protein: CASSFGNEQFF

V gene: TRBV7-9
D gene: NA
CDR3 length: 14
clone size: NA
J gene: TRBJ1-4
CDR3 DNA: TGTGCCAGCAGCTTACGGACGGACAATGAAAAACTGTTTTTT
CDR3 protein: CASSLRTDNEKLFF

V gene: TRBV6-5
D gene: TRBD1
CDR3 length: 15
clone size: NA
J gene: TRBJ1-2
CDR3 DNA: TGTGCCAGCAGGCTGACAGGGCACGGATCCTATGGCTACACCTTC
CDR3 protein: CASRLTGHGSYGYTF

V gene: TRBV9
D gene: TRBD1
CDR3 length: 18
clone size: NA
J gene: TRBJ1-4
CDR3 DNA: TGTGCCAGCAGCGTAGCTGACCAGGGGGCAGGATTAGGGGAAAAACTGTTTTTT
CDR3 protein: CASSVADQGAGLGEKLFF

V gene: TRBV9
D gene: TRBD2
CDR3 length: 13
clone size: NA
J gene: TRBJ2-5
CDR3 DNA: TGTGCCAGCAATGCGGGGGTGACAGAGACCCAGTACTTC
CDR3 protein: CASNAGVTETQYF

V gene: TRBV7-9
D gene: TRBD1
CDR3 length: 15
clone size: NA
J gene: TRBJ1-6
CDR3 DNA: TGTGCCAGCAGCTTGGACAGGGCCCTGTCTTCACCCCTCCACTTT
CDR3 protein: CASSLDRALSSPLHF

V gene: TRBV5-5
D gene: TRBD1
CDR3 length: 15
clone size: NA
J gene: TRBJ2-3
CDR3 DNA: TGTGCCAGCAGGGCCACAGGGGGGAGCACAGATACGCAGTATTTT
CDR3 protein: CASRATGGSTDTQYF

V gene: TRBV5-1
D gene: NA
CDR3 length: 14
clone size: NA
J gene: TRBJ1-1
CDR3 DNA: TGCGCCAGCTCCATCACAGGGATGGACCCGAAAGCTTTCTTT
CDR3 protein: CASSITGMDPKAFF

V gene: TRBV19
D gene: NA
CDR3 length: 16
clone size: NA
J gene: TRBJ1-6
CDR3 DNA: TGTGCCAGTAGTATTTTCGGGGATGCATGGGGTTCACCCCTCCACTTT
CDR3 protein: CASSIFGDAWGSPLHF

V gene: TRBV5-1
D gene: NA
CDR3 length: 14
clone size: NA
J gene: TRBJ2-1
CDR3 DNA: TGCGCCAGCAGCCGGGCAGGGAACTACAATGAGCAGTTCTTC
CDR3 protein: CASSRAGNYNEQFF

V gene: TRBV5-1
D gene: TRBD1
CDR3 length: 13
clone size: NA
J gene: TRBJ1-2
CDR3 DNA: TGCGCCAGCAGCCAGGGACAGGGCGATGGCTACACCTTC
CDR3 protein: CASSQGQGDGYTF

V gene: TRBV30
D gene: NA
CDR3 length: 16
clone size: NA
J gene: TRBJ1-4
CDR3 DNA: TGTGCCTGGAGTGTTCTCATATCAGGGCTGGGCGAAAAACTGTTTTTT
CDR3 protein: CAWSVLISGLGEKLFF

V gene: TRBV4-1
D gene: TRBD1
CDR3 length: 15
clone size: NA
J gene: TRBJ1-1
CDR3 DNA: TGCGCCAGCAGCCAAACGGACAGGGGTGAAACTGAAGCTTTCTTT
CDR3 protein: CASSQTDRGETEAFF

V gene: TRBV19
D gene: NA
CDR3 length: 17
clone size: NA
J gene: TRBJ2-2
CDR3 DNA: TGTGCCAGTAGTATAGTGCAGGACAATACGAACACCGGGGAGCTGTTTTTT
CDR3 protein: CASSIVQDNTNTGELFF

V gene: TRBV6-5
D gene: NA
CDR3 length: 16
clone size: NA
J gene: TRBJ2-4
CDR3 DNA: TGTGCCAGCAGTTACGGGTCAGATGTAGCCAAAAACATTCAGTACTTC
CDR3 protein: CASSYGSDVAKNIQYF

V gene: TRBV19
D gene: NA
CDR3 length: 15
clone size: NA
J gene: TRBJ2-7
CDR3 DNA: TGTGCCAGTAGTATCGGAAGACAGACTTCCTACGAGCAGTACTTC
CDR3 protein: CASSIGRQTSYEQYF

V gene: TRBV28
D gene: NA
CDR3 length: 13
clone size: large
J gene: TRBJ1-1
CDR3 DNA: TGTGCCATCGAGAATTTGGGCTTCACTGAAGCTTTCTTT
CDR3 protein: CAIENLGFTEAFF

V gene: TRBV7-9
D gene: NA
CDR3 length: 14
clone size: NA
J gene: TRBJ1-1
CDR3 DNA: TGTGCCAGCAGCTTAGTGGTTTGGGGCAGCGAAGCTTTCTTT
CDR3 protein: CASSLVVWGSEAFF

V gene: TRBV5-1
D gene: NA
CDR3 length: 15
clone size: NA
J gene: TRBJ1-5
CDR3 DNA: TGCGCCAGCAGCGCCACCGGGACTCCCAATCAGCCCCAGCATTTT
CDR3 protein: CASSATGTPNQPQHF

V gene: TRBV2
D gene: NA
CDR3 length: 12
clone size: once
J gene: TRBJ2-2
CDR3 DNA: TGTGCCAGCAGTTACGCCTCCGGGGAGCTGTTTTTT
CDR3 protein: CASSYASGELFF

V gene: TRBV9
D gene: NA
CDR3 length: 15
clone size: NA
J gene: TRBJ1-4
CDR3 DNA: TGTGCCAGCAGCGCACGGCCGGGAGATAATGAAAAACTGTTTTTT
CDR3 protein: CASSARPGDNEKLFF

V gene: TRBV5-6
D gene: TRBD1
CDR3 length: 16
clone size: once
J gene: TRBJ1-6
CDR3 DNA: TGTGCCAGCAGCTTGCCCGGGACAGGACGTAATTCACCCCTCCACTTT
CDR3 protein: CASSLPGTGRNSPLHF

V gene: TRBV13
D gene: NA
CDR3 length: 14
clone size: NA
J gene: TRBJ1-1
CDR3 DNA: TGTGCCAGCAGCGTCGACAGGATTGACACTGAAGCTTTCTTT
CDR3 protein: CASSVDRIDTEAFF

V gene: TRBV5-1
D gene: NA
CDR3 length: 16
clone size: NA
J gene: TRBJ2-3
CDR3 DNA: TGCGCCAGTACCACCGGGGACCGCGGTAGCACAGATACGCAGTATTTT
CDR3 protein: CASTTGDRGSTDTQYF